These 10 T cell receptor beta chains were all obtained from the same sample, sequenced in a study of patients and donors after allogeneic stem cell transplantation. TCRdb recomputed calls from the RT-PCR reads with MiXCR, one row per CDR3 protein. The sample has tens of thousands of distinct CDR3 sequences; around 48% are singletons. The sequencing sample was made of blood, either unsorted or a sorted T cell fraction (not recorded which). The receptors derive from a human donor who was either an allogeneic HSCT recipient or a stem cell or donor lymphocyte infusion donor (not recorded which). It is not recorded whose cells these are; they may come from a transplant donor.

This clonotype was detected a few times. This chain joins TRBV12-3 or TRBV12-4 and TRBJ1-1, with 8 bases identical to TRBD1. With V trimmed by 4 bases and J by 1 base, 11 bases remained unmatched. This CDR3 has 17 amino acids. The CDR3 loop is CASSWGTGYLTNTEAFF. In DNA, the CDR3 is TGTGCCAGCAGTTGGGGGACAGGTTATCTTACGAACACTGAAGCTTTCTTT.

The rearrangement joins TRBV27 to TRBJ2-2; D is perhaps TRBD2 (6 bases). V lost 5 bases and J 0 bases, leaving 16 bases between the germline ends. CDR1 is MNHEY and CDR2 is SMNVEV in the germline V gene (reference sequence). The CDR3 totals 17 residues. Here the CDR3 DNA reads TGTGCCAGCAGTCCGCCTCCTAGCGCTGCGAACACCGGGGAGCTGTTTTTT. This sequence encodes CASSPPPSAANTGELFF.

The chain has TRBV7-8 and TRBJ1-3; D call uncertain. The CDR3 sequence is 15 residues long. Per the germline V gene, CDR1 is SGHVS and CDR2 is FQNEAQ. Between the trimmed V and J ends, which lost 1 base and 4 bases, there was a span of 11 bases. This CDR3 is CASSLDDPLGNTIYF. In DNA form, the CDR3 reads TGTGCCAGCAGCTTAGACGATCCACTCGGAAACACCATATATTTT.

This clonotype was observed a handful of times. This chain connects TRBV28 to TRBJ1-4; D might be TRBD1 (6 bases). This CDR3 spans 14 amino acids. CDR1 is MDHEN and CDR2 is SYDVKM in the germline V gene. V was shortened by 5 bases and J by 7 bases, with 14 bases between the two germline ends. CDR3: CASSVGGAGEKLFF. In nucleotides, the CDR3 is TGTGCCAGCAGTGTCGGGGGGGCGGGTGAAAAACTGTTTTTT.

CDR3 nucleotides: TGTGCCAGCAGCACCGGACAGGGGCTCTATAATTCACCCCTCCACTTT. This encodes CASSTGQGLYNSPLHF. V usage is TRBV4-2 and J usage is TRBJ1-6, with 9 bases that match TRBD1. CDR1 is LGHNA, CDR2 YNFKEQ, per germline. Trimming took 5 bases from V and 3 from J; bases not matched to a gene: 5. The CDR3 sequence is 16 residues long.

J is TRBJ2-3 and V is TRBV28; D might be TRBD1 (6 bases). V lost 5 bases and J lost 1, with 10 bases in between. Germline lookup yields CDR1 MDHEN and CDR2 SYDVKM. The CDR3 length is 14 residues. CDR3: CASSGNRGTDTQYF. The CDR3, as DNA: TGTGCCAGCAGTGGGAACAGGGGCACAGATACGCAGTATTTT.

This clonotype showed up just a few times. The J gene is TRBJ1-1, the V gene TRBV29-1; D unresolved. The CDR3 covers 14 residues. The germline V and J ends were trimmed by 4 bases and 2 bases, with 14 bases remaining between them. CDR1 is SQVTM and CDR2 is ANQGSEA in the germline V gene. CDR3: CSVGRFEINTEAFF. As DNA, the CDR3 is TGCAGCGTTGGAAGGTTTGAAATCAACACTGAAGCTTTCTTT. The full variable domain, with the rest looked up from reference TRBV29-1 and TRBJ1-1, is SAVISQKPSRDICQRGTSLTIQCQVDSQVTMMFWYRQQPGQSLTLIATANQGSEATYESGFVIDKFPISRPNLTFSTLTVSNMSPEDSSIYLCSVGRFEINTEAFFGQGTRLTVV.

The V gene is TRBV6-4, the J gene TRBJ1-2; D gene uncertain. Germline loops: CDR1 MRHNA, CDR2 SNTAGT. Trimming removed 3 bases at V and 0 bases at J, with 11 bases between. The CDR3 is 15 amino acids. The CDR3: CASSEFSHSNYGYTF. The CDR3 nucleotides read TGTGCCAGCAGTGAGTTCAGCCATTCTAACTATGGCTACACCTTC.

The chain couples TRBV11-2 to TRBJ1-1; D call uncertain. The CDR3 spans 14 residues. Trimming cost V 1 base and J 1 base, with 7 bases left between them. Germline CDR1 SGHAT, CDR2 FQNNGV. In DNA, the CDR3 is TGTGCCAGCAGCTTAGGGCCACAGAACACTGAAGCTTTCTTT. Translation: CASSLGPQNTEAFF.

In regard to this clonotype: No conserved phenylalanine or tryptophan ends this CDR3, so it is likely a read error. The V and J genes are TRBV5-1 and TRBJ1-1; D not certain. CDR3 size: 12 residues. CDR1 and CDR2 (germline): SGHRS, YFSETQ. The V end lost 0 bases, the J end lost 2 bases, and 2 bases lay between the germline ends. The CDR3 bases are TGCGCCAGCAGCTTGGATAACACTGAAGCTTTCCTT. Its protein is CASSLDNTEAFL.